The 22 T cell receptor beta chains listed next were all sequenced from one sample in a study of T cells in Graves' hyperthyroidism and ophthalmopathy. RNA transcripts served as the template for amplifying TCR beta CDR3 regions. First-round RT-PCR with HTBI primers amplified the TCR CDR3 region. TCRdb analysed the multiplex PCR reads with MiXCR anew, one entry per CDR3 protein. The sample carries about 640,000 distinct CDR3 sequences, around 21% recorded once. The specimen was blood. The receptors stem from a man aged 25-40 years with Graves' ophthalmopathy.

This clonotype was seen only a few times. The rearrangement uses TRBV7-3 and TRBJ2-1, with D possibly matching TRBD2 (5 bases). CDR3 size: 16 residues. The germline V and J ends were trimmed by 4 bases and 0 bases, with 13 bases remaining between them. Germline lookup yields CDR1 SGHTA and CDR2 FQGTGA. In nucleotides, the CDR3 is TGTGCCAGCAGCTACTTAGGAGGAAACTCCTACAATGAGCAGTTCTTC. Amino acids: CASSYLGGNSYNEQFF.

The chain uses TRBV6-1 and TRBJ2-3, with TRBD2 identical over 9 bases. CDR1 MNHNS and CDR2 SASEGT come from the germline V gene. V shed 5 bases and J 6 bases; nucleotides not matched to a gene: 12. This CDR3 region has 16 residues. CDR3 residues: CASSRAGGGGGDTQYF. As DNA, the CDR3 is TGTGCCAGCAGTCGAGCGGGCGGGGGGGGGGGGGATACGCAGTATTTT.

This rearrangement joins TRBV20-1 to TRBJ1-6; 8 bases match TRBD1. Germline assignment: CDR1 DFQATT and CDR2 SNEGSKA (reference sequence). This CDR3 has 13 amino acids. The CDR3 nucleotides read TGCAGCGCTCGGACAGGGACGAATTCACCCCTCCACTTT. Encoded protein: CSARTGTNSPLHF.

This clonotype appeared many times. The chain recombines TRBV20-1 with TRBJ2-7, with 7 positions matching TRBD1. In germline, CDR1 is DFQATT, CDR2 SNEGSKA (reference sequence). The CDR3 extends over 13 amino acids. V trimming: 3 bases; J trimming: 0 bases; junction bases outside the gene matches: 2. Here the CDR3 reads CSARGQSSYEQYF. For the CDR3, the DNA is TGCAGTGCTAGGGGACAGAGCTCCTACGAGCAGTACTTC.

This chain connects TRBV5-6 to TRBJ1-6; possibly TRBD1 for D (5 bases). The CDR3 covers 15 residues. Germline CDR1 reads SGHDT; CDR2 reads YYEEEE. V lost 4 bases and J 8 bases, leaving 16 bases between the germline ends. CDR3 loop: CASSRPIQGDSPLHF. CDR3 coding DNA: TGTGCCAGCAGCCGTCCGATCCAGGGAGATTCACCCCTCCACTTT. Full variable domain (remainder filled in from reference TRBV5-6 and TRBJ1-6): DAGVTQSPTHLIKTRGQQVTLRCSPKSGHDTVSWYQQALGQGPQFIFQYYEEEERQRGNFPDRFSGHQFPNYSSELNVNALLLGDSALYLCASSRPIQGDSPLHFGNGTRLTVT.

The CDR3 region is CASGRELDEQFF. Here the CDR3 DNA reads TGTGCCAGCGGACGGGAGTTGGATGAGCAGTTCTTC. The genes are TRBV3-1 and TRBJ2-1, with D perhaps TRBD2 (6 bases). Trimming shortened V by 8 bases and J by 8 bases, and 13 bases separated the two germline ends. The germline V gene has CDR1 LGHDT and CDR2 YNNKEL (reference sequence). The CDR3 extends over 12 amino acids.

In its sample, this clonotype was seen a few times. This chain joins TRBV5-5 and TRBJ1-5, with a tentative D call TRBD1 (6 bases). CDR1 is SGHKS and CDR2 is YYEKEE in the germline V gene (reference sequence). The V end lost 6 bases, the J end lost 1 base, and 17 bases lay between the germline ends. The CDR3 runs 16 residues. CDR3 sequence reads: CASKPQGGASNQPQHF. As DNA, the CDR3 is TGTGCCAGCAAACCACAAGGGGGGGCAAGCAATCAGCCCCAGCATTTT. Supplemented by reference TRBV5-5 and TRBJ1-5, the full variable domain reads DAGVTQSPTHLIKTRGQQVTLRCSPISGHKSVSWYQQVLGQGPQFIFQYYEKEERGRGNFPDRFSARQFPNYSSELNVNALLLGDSALYLCASKPQGGASNQPQHFGDGTRLSIL.

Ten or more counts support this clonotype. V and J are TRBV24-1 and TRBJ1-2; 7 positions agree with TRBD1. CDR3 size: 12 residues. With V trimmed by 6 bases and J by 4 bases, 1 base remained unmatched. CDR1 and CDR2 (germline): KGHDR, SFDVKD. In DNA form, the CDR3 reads TGTGCCACCAGTCGGGACAGCTATGGCTACACCTTC. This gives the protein CATSRDSYGYTF.

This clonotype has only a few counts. The CDR3 nucleotides are TGTGCCAGCAGACCCCCCCGACTGAGCCAAGAGACCCAGTACTTC. Encoded protein: CASRPPRLSQETQYF. The gene calls are TRBV6-2 or TRBV6-3 and TRBJ2-5; D is uncertain. Germline V CDR1 and CDR2: MNHEY, SVGEGT. This CDR3 region has 15 residues. Trimming took off 6 bases at V and 1 base at J, with 15 bases between the two ends.

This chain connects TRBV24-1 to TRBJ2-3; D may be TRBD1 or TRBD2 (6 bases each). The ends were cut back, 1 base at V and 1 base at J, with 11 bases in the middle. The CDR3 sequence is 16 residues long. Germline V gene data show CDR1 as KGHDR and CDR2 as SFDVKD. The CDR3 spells CATSDLGGLGTDTQYF. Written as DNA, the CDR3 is TGTGCCACCAGTGATTTAGGGGGGCTGGGCACAGATACGCAGTATTTT.

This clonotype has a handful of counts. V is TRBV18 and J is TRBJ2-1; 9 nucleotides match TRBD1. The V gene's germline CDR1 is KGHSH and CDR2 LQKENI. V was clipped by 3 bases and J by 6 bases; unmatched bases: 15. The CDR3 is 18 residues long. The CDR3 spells CASSPRTRTGGTANEQFF. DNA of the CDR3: TGTGCCAGCTCACCCCGAACACGAACAGGGGGCACCGCCAATGAGCAGTTCTTC. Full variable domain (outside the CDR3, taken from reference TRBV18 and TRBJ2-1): NAGVMQNPRHLVRRRGQEARLRCSPMKGHSHVYWYRQLPEEGLKFMVYLQKENIIDESGMPKERFSAEFPKEGPSILRIQQVVRGDSAAYFCASSPRTRTGGTANEQFFGPGTRLTVL.

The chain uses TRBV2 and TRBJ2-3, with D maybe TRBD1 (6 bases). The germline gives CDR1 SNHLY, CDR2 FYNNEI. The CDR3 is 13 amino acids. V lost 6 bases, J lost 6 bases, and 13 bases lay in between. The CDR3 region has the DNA TGTGCCAGCAGCCAAAACAGGGCCGATACGCAGTATTTT. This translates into CASSQNRADTQYF.

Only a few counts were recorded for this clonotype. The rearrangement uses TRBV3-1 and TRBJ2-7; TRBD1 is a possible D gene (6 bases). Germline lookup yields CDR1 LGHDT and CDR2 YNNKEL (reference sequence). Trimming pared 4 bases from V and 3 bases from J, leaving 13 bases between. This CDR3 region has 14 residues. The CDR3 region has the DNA TGTGCCAGCAGCCCACCGGGACACGTCTACGAGCAGTACTTC. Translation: CASSPPGHVYEQYF.

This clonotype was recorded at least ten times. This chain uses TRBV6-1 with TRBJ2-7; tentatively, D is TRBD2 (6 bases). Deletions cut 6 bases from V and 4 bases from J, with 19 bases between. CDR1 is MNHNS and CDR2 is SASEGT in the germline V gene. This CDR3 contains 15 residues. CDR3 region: CASSPSGLGLYEQYF. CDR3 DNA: TGTGCCAGCAGCCCGTCGGGACTGGGACTGTACGAGCAGTACTTC.

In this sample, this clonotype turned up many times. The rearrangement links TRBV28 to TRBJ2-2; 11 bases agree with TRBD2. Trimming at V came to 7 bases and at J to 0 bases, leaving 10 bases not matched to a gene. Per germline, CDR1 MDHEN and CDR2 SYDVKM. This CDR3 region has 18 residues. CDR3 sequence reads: CASTFPTSGVANTGELFF. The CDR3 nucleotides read TGTGCCAGCACCTTTCCGACTAGCGGGGTCGCGAACACCGGGGAGCTGTTTTTT.

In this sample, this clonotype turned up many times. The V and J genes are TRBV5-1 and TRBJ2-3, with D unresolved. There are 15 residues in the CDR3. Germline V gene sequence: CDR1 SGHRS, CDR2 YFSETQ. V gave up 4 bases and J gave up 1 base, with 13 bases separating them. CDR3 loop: CASSESELRTDTQYF. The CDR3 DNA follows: TGCGCCAGCAGCGAGTCAGAGCTCCGCACAGATACGCAGTATTTT.

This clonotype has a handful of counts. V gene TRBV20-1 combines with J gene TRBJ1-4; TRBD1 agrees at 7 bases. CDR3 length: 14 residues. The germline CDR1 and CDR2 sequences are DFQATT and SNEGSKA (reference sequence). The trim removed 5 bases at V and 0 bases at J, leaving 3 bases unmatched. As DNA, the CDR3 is TGCAGTGCTCGACAGGGCTCAACTAATGAAAAACTGTTTTTT. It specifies CSARQGSTNEKLFF.

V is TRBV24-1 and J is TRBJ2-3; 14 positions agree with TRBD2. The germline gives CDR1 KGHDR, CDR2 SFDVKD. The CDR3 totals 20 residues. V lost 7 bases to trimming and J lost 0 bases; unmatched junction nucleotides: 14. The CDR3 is CATSFPGLAGVLESTDTQYF. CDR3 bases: TGTGCCACCAGCTTCCCGGGACTAGCGGGAGTACTGGAAAGCACAGATACGCAGTATTTT.

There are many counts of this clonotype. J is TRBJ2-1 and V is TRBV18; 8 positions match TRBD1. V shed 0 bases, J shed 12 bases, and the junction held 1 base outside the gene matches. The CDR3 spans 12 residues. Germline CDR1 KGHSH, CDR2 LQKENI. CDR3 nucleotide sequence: TGTGCCAGCTCACCACCGGACAGGGCGCAGTTCTTC. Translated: CASSPPDRAQFF. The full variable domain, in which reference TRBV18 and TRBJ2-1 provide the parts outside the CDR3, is NAGVMQNPRHLVRRRGQEARLRCSPMKGHSHVYWYRQLPEEGLKFMVYLQKENIIDESGMPKERFSAEFPKEGPSILRIQQVVRGDSAAYFCASSPPDRAQFFGPGTRLTVL.

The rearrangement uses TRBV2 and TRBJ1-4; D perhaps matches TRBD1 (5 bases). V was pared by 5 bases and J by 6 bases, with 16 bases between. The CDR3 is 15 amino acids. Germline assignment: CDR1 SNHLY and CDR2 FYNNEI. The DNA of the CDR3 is TGTGCCAGCAGTTCAGTTGACAGTAGGGATGAAAAACTGTTTTTT. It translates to CASSSVDSRDEKLFF.

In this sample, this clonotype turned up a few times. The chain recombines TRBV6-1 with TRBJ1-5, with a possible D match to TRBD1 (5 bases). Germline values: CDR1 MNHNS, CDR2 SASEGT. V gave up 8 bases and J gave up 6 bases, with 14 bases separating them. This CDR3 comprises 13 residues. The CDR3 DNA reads TGTGCCAGCGGGGGGGGGATAAGTCAGCCCCAGCATTTT. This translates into CASGGGISQPQHF.

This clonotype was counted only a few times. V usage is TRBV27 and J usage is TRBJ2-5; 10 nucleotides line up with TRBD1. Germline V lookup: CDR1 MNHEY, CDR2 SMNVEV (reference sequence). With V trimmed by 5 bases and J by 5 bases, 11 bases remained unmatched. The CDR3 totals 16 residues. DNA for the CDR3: TGTGCCAGCAGTATCACGGACAGGGGGAATATGGAGACCCAGTACTTC. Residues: CASSITDRGNMETQYF.